This is a list of T cell receptor beta chains from one sample in a study of cytomegalovirus exposure and HLA in healthy donors. Measured with immunoSEQ multiplex PCR; TCRdb has only the in-frame clones, and not every one. This sample has some 150,000 clones, with around 85% found just once. What was sequenced was PBMCs. These receptors were taken from a woman aged 25 to 39 in good health and CMV-seronegative. CDR3s include the opening cysteine and the closing phenylalanine or tryptophan. Fields, in order: V gene, D gene, J gene, clone size, CDR3 protein, CDR3 DNA. A D gene is named only where the DNA matches it firmly. The size field is filled for only some rows; it gives once, few, many or a size class.

>TRBV14|.|TRBJ1-3|.
CASSQGGVGFSGNTIYF
TGTGCCAGCAGCCAAGGAGGAGTCGGGTTCTCTGGAAACACCATATATTTT
>TRBV9|TRBD1|TRBJ2-2|.
CASSPRTGIGELFF
TGTGCCAGCAGCCCACGGACAGGGATCGGGGAGCTGTTTTTT
>TRBV9|.|TRBJ1-1|.
CASSVAGDAEAFF
TGTGCCAGCAGCGTAGCGGGGGATGCTGAAGCTTTCTTT
>TRBV6-1|.|TRBJ2-2|once
CASSEAGAGGGELFF
TGTGCCAGCAGTGAAGCTGGGGCTGGCGGCGGGGAGCTGTTTTTT
>TRBV28|TRBD1|TRBJ2-7|.
CASRKKQGARTYEQYF
TGTGCCAGCAGGAAAAAACAGGGGGCGCGGACCTACGAGCAGTACTTC
>TRBV6-5|.|TRBJ1-4|.
CASSYEQGRGEKLFF
TGTGCCAGCAGTTACGAACAGGGACGGGGTGAAAAACTGTTTTTT
>TRBV5-1|TRBD1|TRBJ1-2|.
CASSSDRVPNYGYTF
TGCGCCAGCAGCTCTGACAGGGTACCTAACTATGGCTACACCTTC
>TRBV4-1|TRBD1|TRBJ1-1|.
CASSQDTGGQGGRNTEAFF
TGCGCCAGCAGCCAAGATACGGGGGGACAGGGAGGACGGAACACTGAAGCTTTCTTT
>TRBV19|TRBD1|TRBJ1-5|.
CASSIRTGHSNQPQHF
TGTGCCAGTAGTATAAGGACAGGGCATAGCAATCAGCCCCAGCATTTT
>TRBV2|TRBD1|TRBJ1-5|.
CASSGQGGRNSNQPQHF
TGTGCCAGCAGTGGACAGGGAGGTAGGAATAGCAATCAGCCCCAGCATTTT
>TRBV5-1|.|TRBJ2-3|.
CASSLMQILTDTQYF
TGCGCCAGCAGCTTGATGCAGATTCTCACAGATACGCAGTATTTT
>TRBV29-1|.|TRBJ1-5|.
CSVGRGESSPQHF
TGCAGCGTTGGTCGTGGAGAATCATCGCCCCAGCATTTT
>TRBV4-1|TRBD2|TRBJ2-3|.
CASTLLGLRTDTQYF
TGCGCCAGCACATTACTGGGACTACGCACAGATACGCAGTATTTT
>TRBV6-5|TRBD1|TRBJ1-2|.
CASKDRGLSNYGYTF
TGTGCCAGCAAAGACAGGGGGCTATCTAACTATGGCTACACCTTC
>TRBV30|TRBD2|TRBJ2-5|once
CAWNSGLAEETQYF
TGTGCCTGGAATTCGGGACTAGCGGAAGAGACCCAGTACTTC
>TRBV5-1|TRBD2|TRBJ2-5|.
CASSLAGGPQETQYF
TGCGCCAGCAGCTTGGCGGGGGGGCCCCAAGAGACCCAGTACTTC
>TRBV19|.|TRBJ2-3|.
CASSIDLWEATDTQYF
TGTGCCAGTAGTATAGATCTATGGGAGGCGACAGATACGCAGTATTTT
>TRBV10-2|TRBD1|TRBJ1-1|.
CASRGQGIGVNTEAFF
TGCGCCAGCAGAGGACAGGGAATTGGGGTGAACACTGAAGCTTTCTTT
>TRBV27|TRBD2|TRBJ2-5|.
CASSPTGLAGVETQYF
TGTGCCAGCAGTCCTACGGGACTAGCGGGAGTGGAGACCCAGTACTTC
>TRBV19|.|TRBJ2-6|.
CASRPTDNSGANVLTF
TGTGCCAGTAGACCCACAGACAACTCTGGGGCCAACGTCCTGACTTTC
>TRBV18|.|TRBJ2-2|once
CASSKKGDTNTGELFF
TGTGCCAGCTCAAAGAAAGGGGACACTAACACCGGGGAGCTGTTTTTT
>TRBV2|.|TRBJ2-1|.
CASSPDYVYNEQFF
TGTGCCAGCAGCCCGGACTACGTCTACAATGAGCAGTTCTTC
>TRBV6-5|TRBD2|TRBJ2-1|.
CASRAGGAKNEQFF
TGTGCCAGCAGGGCGGGGGGGGCAAAAAATGAGCAGTTCTTC
>TRBV9|TRBD2|TRBJ2-2|once
CASSPTGSLGGTGELFF
TGTGCCAGCAGCCCAACCGGGTCTCTGGGGGGGACCGGGGAGCTGTTTTTT
>TRBV28|.|TRBJ2-1|.
CASSSPEAGTYNEQFF
TGTGCCAGCAGTTCCCCAGAGGCCGGAACCTACAATGAGCAGTTCTTC
>TRBV5-6|.|TRBJ1-2|.
CASSLVGQSNYGYTF
TGTGCCAGCAGCTTGGTTGGACAGAGTAACTATGGCTACACCTTC
>TRBV12-5|.|TRBJ2-4|.
CASGLTDLNIQYF
TGTGCTAGTGGTCTGACAGACCTAAACATTCAGTACTTC
>TRBV5-1|.|TRBJ2-5|.
CASSSGRPSGETQYF
TGCGCCAGCAGCTCCGGGCGCCCCTCGGGGGAGACCCAGTACTTC
>TRBV2|.|TRBJ1-1|.
CASSEAGQTEAFF
TGTGCCAGCAGTGAAGCCGGACAGACTGAAGCTTTCTTT
>TRBV7-6|.|TRBJ2-7|.
CASGQGLSYEQYF
TGTGCCAGCGGGCAGGGACTCTCCTACGAGCAGTACTTC
>TRBV14|.|TRBJ2-7|.
CASSQETGRSYEQYF
TGTGCCAGCAGCCAAGAAACCGGTCGCTCCTACGAGCAGTACTTC
>TRBV7-5|.|TRBJ1-1|.
CVRSLYAGAVGRTEAFF
TGTGTCAGAAGCTTGTACGCGGGGGCAGTAGGCCGAACTGAAGCTTTCTTT
>TRBV21-1|.|TRBJ2-7|.
CASSKVTSGGPPGEQYF
TGTGCCAGCAGCAAAGTGACTAGCGGGGGACCTCCGGGCGAGCAGTACTTC
>TRBV5-8|TRBD1|TRBJ1-2|.
CASSTPTGTYGYTF
TGTGCCAGCAGTACACCGACAGGGACCTATGGCTACACCTTC
>TRBV18|TRBD1|TRBJ1-2|.
CASSRQGAGGYTF
TGTGCCAGCTCAAGACAGGGGGCAGGGGGCTACACCTTC
>TRBV7-9|TRBD2|TRBJ2-1|.
CASSLEGGTSDIYEQFF
TGTGCCAGCAGCTTAGAAGGCGGGACTAGCGATATATATGAGCAGTTCTTC
>TRBV28|.|TRBJ2-5|.
CASSDAVPETQYF
TGTGCCAGCAGTGACGCGGTCCCGGAGACCCAGTACTTC
>TRBV7-8|.|TRBJ1-2|.
CASSLSPGGYGYTF
TGTGCCAGCAGCTTAAGCCCCGGCGGCTATGGCTACACCTTC
>TRBV7-6|.|TRBJ2-5|.
CASSLVPPQGSPQETQYF
TGTGCCAGCAGCTTAGTCCCCCCCCAGGGGAGTCCCCAAGAGACCCAGTACTTC
>TRBV1|.|TRBJ1-4|.
CTSSQKPVKLFF
TGCACCAGCAGCCAAAAGCCCGTAAAACTGTTTTTT
>TRBV28|.|TRBJ1-1|.
CASSPVRSRTEAFF
TGTGCCAGCAGTCCAGTAAGGTCGAGGACTGAAGCTTTCTTT
>TRBV5-6|TRBD1|TRBJ1-2|once
CASTIWTGARGYTF
TGTGCCAGCACCATATGGACAGGGGCGCGAGGCTACACCTTC
>TRBV25-1|.|TRBJ2-1|.
CASSETGPSYNEQFF
TGTGCCAGCAGTGAAACAGGGCCCTCCTACAATGAGCAGTTCTTC
>TRBV21-1|.|TRBJ1-2|.
CASRNFGGLFGYTF
TGTGCCAGCAGAAACTTCGGGGGACTCTTTGGCTACACCTTC
>TRBV15|.|TRBJ1-2|.
CATSRRLGNNYRYTF
TGTGCCACCAGCAGAAGGCTCGGCAACAACTATCGCTACACCTTC
>TRBV5-4|TRBD2|TRBJ2-1|.
CASSPPSGEQFF
TGTGCCAGCAGCCCGCCTAGCGGGGAGCAGTTCTTC
>TRBV28|TRBD1|TRBJ2-4|.
CASSLQGSQNIQYF
TGTGCCAGCAGCCTACAGGGGAGTCAAAACATTCAGTACTTC
>TRBV21-1|.|TRBJ2-3|.
CASSKASGRTQYF
TGTGCCAGCAGCAAAGCCAGCGGGCGCACGCAGTATTTT
>TRBV10-3|.|TRBJ2-2|few
CAISALAGQAGELFF
TGTGCCATCAGTGCTCTAGCGGGACAGGCCGGGGAGCTGTTTTTT
>TRBV7-9|TRBD1|TRBJ1-1|.
CASTQGVTEAFF
TGTGCCAGCACCCAGGGGGTCACTGAAGCTTTCTTT
>TRBV5-1|.|TRBJ2-1|.
CASSLAPQTYNEQFF
TGCGCCAGCAGCTTGGCCCCCCAAACCTACAATGAGCAGTTCTTC
>TRBV6-6|.|TRBJ1-4|.
CASSLGQINEKLFF
TGTGCCAGCAGCCTCGGACAGATTAATGAAAAACTGTTTTTT
>TRBV14|.|TRBJ2-1|.
CASSKAVSSYNEQFF
TGTGCCAGCAGCAAAGCGGTTAGCTCCTACAATGAGCAGTTCTTC
>TRBV4-3|TRBD1|TRBJ1-2|.
CASSQEDRVYYGYTF
TGCGCCAGCAGCCAAGAGGACAGGGTGTACTATGGCTACACCTTC
>TRBV19|TRBD1|TRBJ2-5|.
CASSIDARGYRETQYF
TGTGCCAGTAGTATAGATGCCAGGGGGTATCGAGAGACCCAGTACTTC